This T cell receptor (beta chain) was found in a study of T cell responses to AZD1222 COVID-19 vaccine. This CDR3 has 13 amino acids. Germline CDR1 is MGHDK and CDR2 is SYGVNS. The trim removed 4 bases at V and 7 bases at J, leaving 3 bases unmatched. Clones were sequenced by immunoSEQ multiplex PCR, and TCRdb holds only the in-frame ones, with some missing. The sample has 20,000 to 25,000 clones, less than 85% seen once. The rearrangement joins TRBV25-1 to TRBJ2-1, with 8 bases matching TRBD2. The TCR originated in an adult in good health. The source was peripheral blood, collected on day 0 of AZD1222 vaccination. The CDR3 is CASSVPSGNEQFF. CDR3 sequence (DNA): TGTGCCAGCAGTGTCCCTAGCGGGAATGAGCAGTTCTTC.